The subject of this entry is one TCR beta chain. The sample is drawn from a study of cytomegalovirus exposure and HLA in healthy donors. CDR3 size: 15 residues. Germline loops: CDR1 SGHTA, CDR2 FQGNSA. The J segment lost 10 bases and the V segment lost 5 bases, leaving 8 bases of the junction unmatched. TCRdb keeps only in-frame clones here, not all; method: immunoSEQ multiplex PCR. This sample has some 160,000 clones, with approximately 90% found just once. Source material: PBMCs. The TCR was taken from a man between 18 and 35 years old in good health and CMV-seronegative. The chain carries TRBV7-2 and TRBJ2-7; 16 nucleotides line up with TRBD2. CDR3 loop: CASSTGLAGGRAQYF. The CDR3 coding sequence is TGTGCCAGCAGCACGGGACTAGCGGGAGGGAGGGCCCAGTACTTC.